These 21 T cell receptor beta chains came from one sample sequenced in a study of OX40 agonist ivuxolimab in advanced cancers. Sequencing was performed with immunoSEQ multiplex PCR; in TCRdb, only in-frame clones are kept and a portion is missing. The table has about 50,000 clones, roughly nine tenths seen once. The sample consisted of CD4+ or CD8+ T cells sorted from blood, taken in a trial of the OX40 agonist ivuxolimab. These receptors were collected from an adult with an advanced solid tumor such as melanoma, head and neck, liver or kidney cancer.

The chain employs TRBV6-6 and TRBJ2-3; 8 bases fit TRBD2. CDR3 length: 15 amino acids. V was clipped by 2 bases and J by 1 base; unmatched bases: 2. Germline CDR1 is MNHNY and CDR2 is SVGAGI (reference sequence). The CDR3 DNA reads as TGTGCCAGCAGTTACAGCGGGGGACGCACAGATACGCAGTATTTT. Its protein is CASSYSGGRTDTQYF.

The V gene is TRBV2, the J gene TRBJ2-2, with TRBD1 matching 10 bases. V lost 7 bases and J lost 4; bases outside the gene matches: 12. This CDR3 contains 17 residues. In germline, CDR1 is SNHLY, CDR2 FYNNEI. CDR3 sequence (DNA): TGTGCCAGCAAATTTCGGCTCTGGACAGGGGGCACCGGGGAGCTGTTTTTT. Its translation: CASKFRLWTGGTGELFF.

This chain links TRBV27 with TRBJ1-2; possible D gene TRBD1, 6 bases. Germline-derived CDR1 and CDR2 are MNHEY and SMNVEV (reference sequence). Between the trimmed V and J ends, which lost 8 bases and 5 bases, there was a span of 24 bases. The CDR3 is 16 residues long. The CDR3 spells CASSTSSGGAGYGYTF. As DNA, the CDR3 is TGTGCCAGCTCAACCTCCTCGGGGGGCGCAGGGTATGGCTACACCTTC.

This chain uses TRBV20-1 with TRBJ2-5, with 8 bases that match TRBD2. Germline V lookup: CDR1 DFQATT, CDR2 SNEGSKA (reference sequence). V trimming: 6 bases; J trimming: 5 bases; junction bases outside the gene matches: 2. This CDR3 has 11 residues. The DNA for the CDR3 is TGCAGTGCGTTAGCGGGGGAGACCCAGTACTTC. Encoded protein: CSALAGETQYF.

The V gene is TRBV4-1, the J gene TRBJ2-3, with D unclear. Trimming took off 6 bases at V and 2 bases at J, with 15 bases between the two ends. CDR1 and CDR2 (germline): MGHRA, YSYEKL. The CDR3 is 15 amino acids. The CDR3 DNA reads TGCGCCAGCAGATCCAGGTTATCTAACACAGATACGCAGTATTTT. This gives the protein CASRSRLSNTDTQYF.

This clone has a single count. The chain employs TRBV2 and TRBJ1-5; tentatively, D is TRBD1 (5 bases). The germline V gene encodes CDR1 SNHLY and CDR2 FYNNEI. Trimming left V 7 bases short and J 5 bases short, with 15 bases between. CDR3 length: 14 residues. The CDR3 reads CASTRGREDQPQHF. In DNA form, the CDR3 reads TGTGCCAGCACCAGAGGCAGGGAAGATCAGCCCCAGCATTTT.

This chain connects TRBV6-1 to TRBJ1-4; 7 bases match TRBD1. With V trimmed by 7 bases and J by 4 bases, 6 bases remained unmatched. The germline CDR1 and CDR2 sequences are MNHNS and SASEGT. CDR3 length: 14 residues. For the CDR3, the DNA is TGTGCCAGCATGACTGGACAGGTTAATGAAAAACTGTTTTTT. This sequence encodes CASMTGQVNEKLFF.

The genes are TRBV15 and TRBJ2-3; 7 positions agree with TRBD2. Trimming cost V 11 bases and J 2 bases; bases outside gene matches: 4. CDR1 is LNHNV, CDR2 YYDKDF, per germline (reference sequence). The CDR3 contains 12 residues. The CDR3 DNA is TGTGCCTTCGGGGGGTTCACAGATACGCAGTATTTT. Translating it yields CAFGGFTDTQYF.

The chain uses TRBV5-4 and TRBJ2-3, with TRBD2 as a possible D gene (6 bases). Germline V CDR1 and CDR2: SGHNT, YYREEE (reference sequence). The CDR3 has 15 residues. The ends were cut back, 1 base at V and 2 bases at J, with 11 bases in the middle. CDR3 in amino acids: CASSLRGTFTDTQYF. DNA for the CDR3: TGTGCCAGCAGCTTGCGCGGGACCTTCACAGATACGCAGTATTTT.

The rearrangement uses TRBV7-2 and TRBJ1-6; D remains ambiguous. The length of the CDR3 is 14 residues. The germline gives CDR1 SGHTA, CDR2 FQGNSA. With 4 bases removed from V and 7 bases from J, the gap between germline ends came to 11 bases. The CDR3 sequence is CASSSYRRNSPLHF. DNA for the CDR3: TGTGCCAGCAGCTCTTATCGGAGGAATTCACCCCTCCACTTT.

V gene TRBV10-1 combines with J gene TRBJ2-1; 9 nucleotides align to TRBD2. Germline V gene lookup returns CDR1 WNHNN and CDR2 SYGVQD (reference sequence). Trimming removed 6 bases from V and 8 bases from J; junction bases left unmatched: 11. The CDR3 has 15 residues. CDR3 nucleotides: TGCGCCAGCAGAATAGCGGGAGCAACGTGTGATGAGCAGTTCTTC. This sequence encodes CASRIAGATCDEQFF.

V is TRBV27 and J is TRBJ2-3; weak D call: TRBD1 (6 bases). V lost 3 bases, J lost 2 bases, and 15 bases lay in between. Germline lookup yields CDR1 MNHEY and CDR2 SMNVEV (reference sequence). The CDR3 runs to 16 residues. The CDR3 region is CASSLFGQGPTDTQYF. CDR3 bases: TGTGCCAGCAGTTTGTTTGGCCAGGGGCCCACAGATACGCAGTATTTT.

V usage is TRBV7-2 and J usage is TRBJ2-1, with a possible D match to TRBD2 (6 bases). Trimming cost V 6 bases and J 1 base, with 13 bases left between them. Germline V gene data show CDR1 as SGHTA and CDR2 as FQGNSA. The CDR3 is 15 amino acids. CDR3 loop: CASSWDFSSYNEQFF. For the CDR3, the DNA is TGTGCCAGCAGTTGGGACTTCTCATCCTACAATGAGCAGTTCTTC.

The rearrangement uses TRBV11-3 and TRBJ2-3, with D perhaps matching TRBD1 (6 bases). This CDR3 has 13 residues. V was clipped by 4 bases and J by 2 bases, with 7 bases between them. CDR1 and CDR2 from the germline V gene are SGHNT and YENEEA. Here the CDR3 reads CASSWGPTDTQYF. CDR3 nucleotides: TGTGCCAGCAGCTGGGGGCCCACAGATACGCAGTATTTT. The full variable domain, with the rest looked up from reference TRBV11-3 and TRBJ2-3, is EAGVVQSPRYKIIEKKQPVAFWCNPISGHNTLYWYLQNLGQGPELLIRYENEEAVDDSQLPKDRFSAERLKGVDSTLKIQPAELGDSAVYLCASSWGPTDTQYFGPGTRLTVL.

This chain uses TRBV6-5 with TRBJ2-1; 7 nucleotides agree with TRBD1. CDR3 size: 14 residues. V dropped 2 bases and J dropped 7; count of bases not matched to a gene: 5. The V gene's germline CDR1 is MNHEY and CDR2 SVGAGI. Here the CDR3 DNA reads TGTGCCAGCAGTTACCCGGGACAGCGTAATGAGCAGTTCTTC. It yields the protein CASSYPGQRNEQFF.

This sequence joins TRBV5-1 and TRBJ2-7; the match to TRBD2 covers 11 bases. In germline, CDR1 is SGHRS, CDR2 YFSETQ. V trimming: 9 bases; J trimming: 0 bases; junction bases outside the gene matches: 20. There are 19 residues in the CDR3. Here the CDR3 DNA reads TGCGCCAACCAGCTTGTGCTAGCGGGAGGAATCCCATACTCCTACGAGCAGTACTTC. Its protein is CANQLVLAGGIPYSYEQYF.

V usage is TRBV19 and J usage is TRBJ2-7; 8 nucleotides align to TRBD2. The V gene end was trimmed by 2 bases and the J gene end by 3 bases; junction bases not matched to a gene: 6. CDR1 LNHDA and CDR2 SQIVND come from the germline V gene (reference sequence). CDR3 length: 15 residues. The CDR3 nucleotides read TGTGCCAGTAGTATATCCAGCGGGAGTCTCTACGAGCAGTACTTC. This encodes CASSISSGSLYEQYF.

The V gene is TRBV19, the J gene TRBJ2-5; 12 nucleotides match TRBD2. This CDR3 has 17 residues. Germline V gives CDR1 LNHDA, CDR2 SQIVND (reference sequence). V dropped 4 bases and J dropped 5; count of bases not matched to a gene: 11. The CDR3 loop reads CASSRLAGGPFPETQYF. DNA for the CDR3: TGTGCCAGTAGTAGGCTAGCGGGGGGGCCCTTCCCCGAGACCCAGTACTTC.

The chain employs TRBV5-1 and TRBJ1-2; maybe TRBD1 (6 bases). Per the germline V gene, CDR1 is SGHRS and CDR2 is YFSETQ. The CDR3 runs to 11 residues. V was clipped by 2 bases and J by 9 bases, with 8 bases between them. The CDR3 DNA reads as TGCGCCAGCAGCTTTGGACAGCGCTACACCTTC. Amino acid sequence: CASSFGQRYTF.

This clone has a handful of counts. The J gene is TRBJ1-5, the V gene TRBV7-9; D remains unclear. The CDR3 is 15 residues long. Deletions cut 0 bases from V and 2 bases from J, with 8 bases between. Germline loops: CDR1 SEHNR, CDR2 FQNEAQ (reference sequence). CDR3 sequence (DNA): TGTGCCAGCAGCTTAGCGATGGACGGCAATCAGCCCCAGCATTTT. This codes for CASSLAMDGNQPQHF.

This sequence joins TRBV2 and TRBJ1-6, with D maybe TRBD1 (5 bases). V was trimmed by 7 bases and J by 0 bases, leaving 13 bases between them. The germline gives CDR1 SNHLY, CDR2 FYNNEI. There are 16 residues in the CDR3. The CDR3 DNA reads as TGTGCCAGCAACCTCAGGGAACTCTCCTATAATTCACCCCTCCACTTT. This translates into CASNLRELSYNSPLHF.